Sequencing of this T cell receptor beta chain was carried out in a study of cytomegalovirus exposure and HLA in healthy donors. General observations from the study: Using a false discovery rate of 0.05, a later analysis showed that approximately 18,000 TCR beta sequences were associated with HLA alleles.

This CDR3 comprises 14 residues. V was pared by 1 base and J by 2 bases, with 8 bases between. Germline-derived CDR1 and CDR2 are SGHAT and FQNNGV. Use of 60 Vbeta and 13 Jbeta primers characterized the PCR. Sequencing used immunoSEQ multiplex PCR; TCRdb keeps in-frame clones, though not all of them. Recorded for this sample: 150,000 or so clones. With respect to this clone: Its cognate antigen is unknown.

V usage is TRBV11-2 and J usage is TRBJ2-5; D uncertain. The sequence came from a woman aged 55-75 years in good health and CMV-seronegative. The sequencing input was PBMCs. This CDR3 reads CASSLGHDQETQYF. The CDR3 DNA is TGTGCCAGCAGCTTAGGGCACGATCAAGAGACCCAGTACTTC.